Each of the 28 T cell receptor beta chains below was sequenced from the same sample in a study of Graves' ophthalmopathy and Graves' hyperthyroidism. The study amplified TCR beta CDR3 regions using RNA transcripts. The authors performed first-round RT-PCR with HTBI primers and then a second-round multiplex PCR. TCRdb re-analysed the multiplex PCR reads in MiXCR, keeping a single row per CDR3 protein. The table has just over 600,000 distinct CDR3 sequences, over 20% seen once. Sequenced material: peripheral blood. All receptors derive from a woman between 18 and 29 years old with stable Graves' hyperthyroidism. Some clones in this sample may be carry-over from other donors' samples.

This clonotype was observed at least ten times. This chain links TRBV29-1 with TRBJ1-5; 7 nucleotides align to TRBD1. Germline V CDR1 and CDR2: SQVTM, ANQGSEA. With V trimmed by 6 bases and J by 5 bases, 7 bases remained unmatched. This CDR3 contains 13 residues. The CDR3 region is CSVGTEAYQPQHF. CDR3 DNA: TGCAGCGTAGGGACAGAAGCTTATCAGCCCCAGCATTTT. Using reference TRBV29-1 and TRBJ1-5 for the parts outside the CDR3, the full variable domain is SAVISQKPSRDICQRGTSLTIQCQVDSQVTMMFWYRQQPGQSLTLIATANQGSEATYESGFVIDKFPISRPNLTFSTLTVSNMSPEDSSIYLCSVGTEAYQPQHFGDGTRLSIL.

This clonotype was counted many times. This chain uses TRBV11-1 with TRBJ1-2; D not resolved. Germline CDR1 is SGHAT and CDR2 is FQDESV (reference sequence). The V and J ends lost 1 base and 7 bases respectively, with 22 bases between them. CDR3 length equals 17 residues. This chain's CDR3 is CASSLEGLAHGLAGYTF. The CDR3 nucleotides are TGTGCCAGCAGCTTAGAGGGCCTGGCTCATGGCTTGGCTGGCTACACCTTC.

The chain has TRBV29-1 and TRBJ2-5; D remains unclear. The CDR3 length is 12 residues. Germline V CDR1 and CDR2: SQVTM, ANQGSEA. The germline V and J ends were trimmed by 8 bases and 0 bases, with 10 bases remaining between them. CDR3 nucleotides: TGCAGCATGGAAATGTACCAAGAGACCCAGTACTTC. Translation gives CSMEMYQETQYF.

This clonotype was seen more than once but under ten times. The genes are TRBV12-3 or TRBV12-4 and TRBJ1-1; D is undetermined. This CDR3 has 14 residues. Trimming removed 3 bases at V and 4 bases at J, with 12 bases between. CDR3 nucleotides: TGTGCCAGCAGTTTGCGCCTAAGTGGCACTGAAGCTTTCTTT. It specifies CASSLRLSGTEAFF.

With regard to this clonotype: This could be a read error, since a much larger clone is one nucleotide away. The gene calls are TRBV20-1 and TRBJ2-5; 8 nucleotides agree with TRBD2. The germline gives CDR1 DFQATT, CDR2 SNEGSKA (reference sequence). V dropped 3 bases and J dropped 10; count of bases not matched to a gene: 25. The CDR3 runs to 18 residues. The CDR3: CSASGTIGGVASKLGQYF. The CDR3 DNA reads as TGCAGTGCTAGTGGGACTATCGGGGGGGTTGCCTCAAAGTTGGGCCAGTACTTC.

This clonotype was counted at least ten times. The chain has TRBV29-1 and TRBJ2-7; D call uncertain. The V gene's germline CDR1 is SQVTM and CDR2 ANQGSEA. The V and J ends lost 7 bases and 0 bases respectively, with 7 bases between them. The CDR3 has 11 residues. CDR3 residues: CSAGPSYEQYF. CDR3 nucleotides: TGCAGCGCTGGTCCCTCCTACGAGCAGTACTTC.

The chain carries TRBV27 and TRBJ1-1; D not certain. Trimming pared 6 bases from V and 11 bases from J, leaving 13 bases between. Per the germline V gene, CDR1 is MNHEY and CDR2 is SMNVEV (reference sequence). The CDR3 length is 11 residues. The chain's CDR3 is CASRRASEAFF. The CDR3 DNA sequence: TGTGCCAGCAGAAGGGCCAGTGAGGCTTTCTTT.

This chain joins TRBV27 and TRBJ1-1; no clear D gene. In germline, CDR1 is MNHEY, CDR2 SMNVEV (reference sequence). The V end lost 3 bases, the J end lost 1 base, and 6 bases lay between the germline ends. The CDR3 totals 13 residues. The CDR3 region has the DNA TGTGCCAGCAGTTTGAAACAGAACACTGAAGCTTTCTTT. It specifies CASSLKQNTEAFF.

This clonotype was recorded at least ten times. The V gene is TRBV9, the J gene TRBJ1-1; D unclear. V lost 0 bases and J lost 7, with 16 bases in between. The CDR3 is made up of 15 amino acids. The germline CDR1 and CDR2 sequences are SGDLS and YYNGEE. CDR3 protein: CASSVGPGVGVEAFF. The CDR3 bases are TGTGCCAGCAGCGTAGGGCCCGGTGTTGGGGTTGAAGCTTTCTTT.

The chain uses TRBV28 and TRBJ1-1, with no clear D. This CDR3 spans 14 amino acids. Germline assignment: CDR1 MDHEN and CDR2 SYDVKM. Trimming shortened V by 6 bases and J by 4 bases, and 15 bases separated the two germline ends. Written as DNA, the CDR3 is TGTGCCAGCAGACATCAGGTTGTGGTCACTGAAGCTTTCTTT. Residues: CASRHQVVVTEAFF.

This sequence joins TRBV11-2 and TRBJ1-1; D unclear. Trimming stripped 1 base from V and 11 bases from J, with 14 bases between. This CDR3 comprises 13 residues. Per the germline V gene, CDR1 is SGHAT and CDR2 is FQNNGV. This CDR3 reads CASSLGSFNEAFF. CDR3 coding DNA: TGTGCCAGCAGCTTAGGGTCATTCAACGAGGCTTTCTTT.

Many counts were recorded for this clonotype. The chain employs TRBV4-1 and TRBJ1-2; a possible D gene is TRBD1 (5 bases). The CDR3 extends over 18 amino acids. V gave up 0 bases and J gave up 4 bases, with 21 bases separating them. Germline CDR1 reads MGHRA; CDR2 reads YSYEKL. The chain's CDR3 is CASSQDSSLLGVIYGYTF. CDR3 nucleotide sequence: TGCGCCAGCAGCCAAGATTCCTCGTTATTGGGGGTGATCTATGGCTACACCTTC.

V gene TRBV28 combines with J gene TRBJ2-7; no clear D gene. CDR1 MDHEN and CDR2 SYDVKM come from the germline V gene. V lost 2 bases to trimming and J lost 3 bases, with 11 bases between them. This CDR3 is 14 amino acids long. Written as DNA, the CDR3 is TGTGCCAGCAGTTTACCCGGCTCCGGCTACGAGCAGTACTTC. Protein product: CASSLPGSGYEQYF.

In its sample, this clonotype was seen many times. J is TRBJ2-5 and V is TRBV19, with TRBD2 matching over 12 bases. This CDR3 region has 16 residues. V lost 4 bases, J lost 1 base, and 4 bases stayed unmatched. Per germline, CDR1 LNHDA and CDR2 SQIVND (reference sequence). CDR3 nucleotide sequence: TGTGCCAGTAGTACTAGGACTAGCGGGACCCAAGAGACCCAGTACTTC. Residues: CASSTRTSGTQETQYF.

The genes are TRBV20-1 and TRBJ2-7; D is undetermined. CDR3 length: 12 amino acids. Trimming took off 4 bases at V and 0 bases at J, with 7 bases between the two ends. The germline V gene encodes CDR1 DFQATT and CDR2 SNEGSKA (reference sequence). The CDR3 sequence: CSAKDLSYEQYF. DNA of the CDR3: TGCAGTGCTAAAGACCTCTCCTACGAGCAGTACTTC.

The chain links TRBV12-3 or TRBV12-4 to TRBJ2-7; 12 bases fit TRBD1. There are 15 residues in the CDR3. Unmatched junction bases numbered 6, after V lost 5 bases and J lost 4 bases. The chain's CDR3 is CASSGRDRGRYEQYF. In DNA form, the CDR3 reads TGTGCCAGCAGTGGGAGGGACAGGGGGCGTTACGAGCAGTACTTC.

At least ten counts were recorded for this clonotype. CDR3 amino acids: CASRGLTGSEETQYF. The CDR3 DNA is TGTGCCAGCAGAGGGCTGACAGGGTCGGAAGAGACCCAGTACTTC. The J gene is TRBJ2-5, the V gene TRBV2; 7 bases line up with TRBD1. V dropped 6 bases and J dropped 3; count of bases not matched to a gene: 10. From germline, CDR1 is SNHLY and CDR2 FYNNEI. This CDR3 comprises 15 residues. Looking up the rest from reference TRBV2 and TRBJ2-5 gives the full variable domain: EPEVTQTPSHQVTQMGQEVILRCVPISNHLYFYWYRQILGQKVEFLVSFYNNEISEKSEIFDDQFSVERPDGSNFTLKIRSTKLEDSAMYFCASRGLTGSEETQYFGPGTRLLVL.

The V and J genes are TRBV7-8 and TRBJ2-5, with D unclear. The V and J ends lost 1 base and 2 bases respectively, with 8 bases between them. Germline V gives CDR1 SGHVS, CDR2 FQNEAQ. The CDR3 loop spans 14 amino acids. The CDR3 region is CASSLGSKQETQYF. As DNA, the CDR3 is TGTGCCAGCAGCTTAGGCTCCAAACAAGAGACCCAGTACTTC.

The sample holds many counts of this clonotype. The CDR3 DNA is TGTGCCAGCATGGGGAAGACAGGGCTCTCCTACGAGCAGTACTTC. Amino acids: CASMGKTGLSYEQYF. V and J are TRBV6-1 and TRBJ2-7; TRBD1 matches at 7 bases. Germline CDR1 MNHNS, CDR2 SASEGT. The CDR3 spans 15 residues. The J segment lost 0 bases and the V segment lost 7 bases, leaving 9 bases of the junction unmatched.

The chain uses TRBV20-1 and TRBJ1-1; 9 nucleotides line up with TRBD1. The CDR3 extends over 13 amino acids. Germline CDR1 and CDR2: DFQATT and SNEGSKA (reference sequence). The CDR3 here is CSIASGTGRLAFF. CDR3 bases: TGCAGCATTGCGTCAGGGACAGGGAGGTTAGCTTTCTTT.

This clonotype occurred many times. This sequence joins TRBV6-5 and TRBJ2-7, with D possibly matching TRBD1 (6 bases). Between the trimmed V and J ends, which lost 6 bases and 3 bases, there was a span of 12 bases. The germline gives CDR1 MNHEY, CDR2 SVGAGI. The CDR3 is 13 residues long. CDR3 in amino acids: CASRPNRVYEQYF. CDR3 nucleotides: TGTGCCAGCAGACCCAACAGGGTCTACGAGCAGTACTTC.

This clonotype was seen more than once but under ten times. This rearrangement joins TRBV2 to TRBJ1-5; a possible D gene is TRBD1 (5 bases). The germline V and J ends were trimmed by 7 bases and 0 bases, with 13 bases remaining between them. The length of the CDR3 is 15 residues. Per the germline V gene, CDR1 is SNHLY and CDR2 is FYNNEI. The CDR3 region is CASKEGFSSNQPQHF. CDR3 coding DNA: TGTGCCAGCAAGGAGGGGTTCTCTAGCAATCAGCCCCAGCATTTT.

There are many counts of this clonotype. The chain is built from TRBV7-8 and TRBJ1-5; 12 bases are a match to TRBD1. Trimming removed 4 bases from V and 10 bases from J; junction bases left unmatched: 8. The germline V gene has CDR1 SGHVS and CDR2 FQNEAQ. This CDR3 has 15 residues. CDR3 amino acids: CASSSTGTGGQPQHF. CDR3 DNA sequence: TGTGCCAGCAGCTCAACCGGGACAGGGGGCCAACCCCAGCATTTT. Together with reference TRBV7-8 and TRBJ1-5, the CDR3 gives the full variable domain: GAGVSQSPRYKVAKRGQDVALRCDPISGHVSLFWYQQALGQGPEFLTYFQNEAQLDKSGLPSDRFFAERPEGSVSTLKIQRTQQEDSAVYLCASSSTGTGGQPQHFGDGTRLSIL.

This clonotype has more than one count but fewer than ten. The chain uses TRBV2 and TRBJ2-6; D call uncertain. The length of the CDR3 is 15 residues. Per germline, CDR1 SNHLY and CDR2 FYNNEI. The V end lost 1 base, the J end lost 0 bases, and 4 bases lay between the germline ends. CDR3 in DNA: TGTGCCAGCAGTGAAGTAGTCTCTGGGGCCAACGTCCTGACTTTC. Translation gives CASSEVVSGANVLTF.

Remarks on this clonotype: A much larger clone lies a single base off, so this may be a read error. CDR3: CSVDQGVSQIGTEACF. The CDR3 coding sequence is TGCAGCGTTGACCAAGGGGTTAGCCAAATAGGGACTGAAGCTTGCTTT. V gene TRBV29-1 combines with J gene TRBJ1-1; D perhaps matches TRBD1 (5 bases). Germline values: CDR1 SQVTM, CDR2 ANQGSEA. The CDR3 is 16 residues long.

This clonotype was found many times. V and J are TRBV28 and TRBJ2-7; TRBD2 matches at 8 bases. Trimming removed 8 bases from V and 1 base from J; junction bases left unmatched: 10. The germline V gene encodes CDR1 MDHEN and CDR2 SYDVKM. The CDR3 spans 15 residues. The CDR3 sequence: CASLTSGGPSYEQYF. The CDR3 nucleotides read TGTGCCAGCCTTACCAGCGGGGGCCCTTCCTACGAGCAGTACTTC. The complete variable domain, with remaining parts taken from reference TRBV28 and TRBJ2-7, reads DVKVTQSSRYLVKRTGEKVFLECVQDMDHENMFWYRQDPGLGLRLIYFSYDVKMKEKGDIPEGYSVSREKKERFSLILESASTNQTSMYLCASLTSGGPSYEQYFGPGTRLTVT.

The chain has TRBV6-1 and TRBJ1-1, with TRBD1 matching over 7 bases. The CDR3 sequence is 14 residues long. Germline loops: CDR1 MNHNS, CDR2 SASEGT. Germline trimming cut 5 bases from V and 3 bases from J; bases unmatched to any gene: 6. The CDR3 DNA reads as TGTGCCAGCAGTCGATTTACAGGGGACACTGAAGCTTTCTTT. Its protein is CASSRFTGDTEAFF.

V and J are TRBV12-3 or TRBV12-4 and TRBJ1-1; D is possibly TRBD1 (5 bases). The ends were cut back, 7 bases at V and 1 base at J, with 10 bases in the middle. This CDR3 is 13 amino acids long. CDR3 DNA: TGTGCCAGCATAATCAGGGAGAACACTGAAGCTTTCTTT. Encoded protein: CASIIRENTEAFF.